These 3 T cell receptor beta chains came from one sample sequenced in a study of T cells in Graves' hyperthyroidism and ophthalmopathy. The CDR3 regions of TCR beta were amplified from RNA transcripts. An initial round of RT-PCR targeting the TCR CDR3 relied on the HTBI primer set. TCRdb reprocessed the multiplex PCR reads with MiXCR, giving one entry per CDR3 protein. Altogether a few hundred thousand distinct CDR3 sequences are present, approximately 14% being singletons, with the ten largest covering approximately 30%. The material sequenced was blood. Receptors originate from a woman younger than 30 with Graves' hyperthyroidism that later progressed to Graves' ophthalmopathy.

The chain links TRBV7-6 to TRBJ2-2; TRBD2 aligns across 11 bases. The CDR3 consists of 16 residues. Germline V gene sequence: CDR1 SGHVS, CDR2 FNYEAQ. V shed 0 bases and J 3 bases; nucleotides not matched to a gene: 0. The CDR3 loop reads CASSLALAGDTGELFF. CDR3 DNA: TGTGCCAGCAGCTTAGCACTAGCGGGAGACACCGGGGAGCTGTTTTTT.

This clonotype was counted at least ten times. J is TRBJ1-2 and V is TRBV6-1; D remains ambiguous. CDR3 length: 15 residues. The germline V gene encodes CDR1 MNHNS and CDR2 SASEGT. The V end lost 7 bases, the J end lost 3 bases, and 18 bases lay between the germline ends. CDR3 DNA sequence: TGTGCCAGCACCTTCCTCGAGACAAGGCACTATGGCTACACCTTC. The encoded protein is CASTFLETRHYGYTF.

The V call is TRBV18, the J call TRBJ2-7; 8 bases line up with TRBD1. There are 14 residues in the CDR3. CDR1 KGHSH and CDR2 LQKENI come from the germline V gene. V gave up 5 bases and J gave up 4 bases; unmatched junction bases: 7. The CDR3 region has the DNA TGTGCCAGCTCAAGGGGACAGGAGAGGTACGAGCAGTACTTC. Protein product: CASSRGQERYEQYF.